One sample yielded the 18 T cell receptor beta chains listed below, sequenced in a study of blood T cell repertoires in COVID-19. Only in-frame clones appear in the TCRdb table, and some are missing; sequencing was by immunoSEQ multiplex PCR. The table has 110,000 to 150,000 clones, 84% seen once; the top ten hold about two fifths. Specimen: peripheral blood. Receptors were obtained from a human donor in a cohort sampled during active COVID-19.

The rearrangement links TRBV7-2 to TRBJ1-1, with D unresolved. The V end was cut by 0 bases, the J end by 5 bases, with 10 bases between. Germline values: CDR1 SGHTA, CDR2 FQGNSA. This CDR3 is built from 14 residues. CDR3 loop: CASSLALSGTEAFF. The CDR3 nucleotides are TGTGCCAGCAGCTTAGCCTTAAGCGGGACTGAAGCTTTCTTT.

The chain has TRBV5-1 and TRBJ2-7; 10 bases fit TRBD1. The CDR3 spans 14 residues. Germline V gene data show CDR1 as SGHRS and CDR2 as YFSETQ. The V gene end was trimmed by 0 bases and the J gene end by 5 bases; junction bases not matched to a gene: 2. The CDR3 coding sequence is TGCGCCAGCAGCTTGGGGGACAGGGGCCACGAGCAGTACTTC. Translating it yields CASSLGDRGHEQYF.

The CDR3 region has the DNA TGTGCCAGCAGGGAGGGACTTGCAGTGTATAATGAGCAGTTCTTC. Its translation: CASREGLAVYNEQFF. J is TRBJ2-1 and V is TRBV5-4; possibly TRBD2 for D (6 bases). Per germline, CDR1 SGHNT and CDR2 YYREEE (reference sequence). Trimming took off 5 bases at V and 7 bases at J, with 19 bases between the two ends. The CDR3 covers 15 residues.

V usage is TRBV12-5 and J usage is TRBJ2-2; 7 nucleotides agree with TRBD2. Germline assignment: CDR1 LGHNT and CDR2 FRNRAP. J gave up 4 bases and V 0 bases, and 5 bases lay outside the gene matches. The CDR3 is 16 amino acids. CDR3 in DNA: TGTGCTAGTGGTTTGGTATTTGCGGGAGTCACCGGGGAGCTGTTTTTT. Amino acids: CASGLVFAGVTGELFF. The full variable domain, with the rest looked up from reference TRBV12-5 and TRBJ2-2, is DARVTQTPRHKVTEMGQEVTMRCQPILGHNTVFWYRQTMMQGLELLAYFRNRAPLDDSGMPKDRFSAEMPDATLATLKIQPSEPRDSAVYFCASGLVFAGVTGELFFGEGSRLTVL.

The chain employs TRBV18 and TRBJ2-2, with 9 bases identical to TRBD1. The V and J ends lost 3 bases and 4 bases, in that order; junction bases with no gene match: 3. Germline V gene lookup returns CDR1 KGHSH and CDR2 LQKENI. The CDR3 consists of 15 residues. For the CDR3, the DNA is TGTGCCAGCTCACCGCGGACAGGGGTCACCGGGGAGCTGTTTTTT. It specifies CASSPRTGVTGELFF.

The V gene is TRBV7-9, the J gene TRBJ1-2; TRBD1 is a possible D gene (5 bases). Trimming removed 3 bases at V and 4 bases at J, with 9 bases between. This CDR3 has 13 residues. Germline V gene lookup returns CDR1 SEHNR and CDR2 FQNEAQ (reference sequence). In DNA, the CDR3 is TGTGCCAGCAGCTTCCAGGGTAGCTATGGCTACACCTTC. Encoded protein: CASSFQGSYGYTF.

This clone appeared a single time. This sequence joins TRBV10-1 and TRBJ2-6; D is unclear. The CDR3 sequence is 17 residues long. V lost 5 bases and J 4 bases, leaving 18 bases between the germline ends. Germline-derived CDR1 and CDR2 are WNHNN and SYGVQD (reference sequence). The CDR3 DNA sequence: TGCGCCAGCAGTCGTTTCAGGTTTCATACGGGGGCCAACGTCCTGACTTTC. Translated: CASSRFRFHTGANVLTF.

This clone came up once. The rearrangement joins TRBV5-1 to TRBJ1-1; 9 positions match TRBD1. The V and J ends lost 5 bases and 3 bases, in that order; junction bases with no gene match: 8. From germline, CDR1 is SGHRS and CDR2 YFSETQ. The CDR3 has 15 amino acids. CDR3 sequence: CASRMLGTGHTEAFF. The CDR3 bases are TGCGCCAGCAGGATGTTGGGGACAGGGCACACTGAAGCTTTCTTT.

CDR3 amino acids: CASSATGSLAEAFF. CDR3 nucleotide sequence: TGTGCCAGTAGTGCAACAGGTAGTTTGGCTGAAGCTTTCTTT. The rearrangement uses TRBV19 and TRBJ1-1; D might be TRBD1 (5 bases). V was cut by 5 bases and J by 6 bases, with 16 bases left in between. CDR1 is LNHDA, CDR2 SQIVND, per germline (reference sequence). This CDR3 has 14 amino acids.

The V gene is TRBV5-4, the J gene TRBJ2-3; 7 bases map to TRBD1. After removal of 3 bases from V and 0 bases from J, the junction contained 4 bases not matched to a gene. Germline CDR1 reads SGHNT; CDR2 reads YYREEE (reference sequence). This CDR3 is built from 15 residues. The CDR3 DNA reads as TGTGCCAGCAGCTACGGACAGGCGAGCACAGATACGCAGTATTTT. It yields the protein CASSYGQASTDTQYF.

In this sample, this clone turned up once. This chain connects TRBV3-1 (or the pseudogene TRBV3-2) to TRBJ2-7; 10 positions agree with TRBD1. Looked up from germline, CDR1 is LGHDT and CDR2 is YNNKEL (reference sequence). The CDR3 covers 15 residues. Germline trimming cut 5 bases from V and 2 bases from J; bases unmatched to any gene: 6. The CDR3 loop reads CASSRAGTGAYEQYV. The CDR3, as DNA: TGTGCCAGCAGCAGGGCAGGGACAGGGGCCTACGAGCAGTACGTC.

The J gene is TRBJ2-6, the V gene TRBV18; D is possibly TRBD1 (6 bases). CDR3 size: 16 residues. Germline lookup yields CDR1 KGHSH and CDR2 LQKENI. Trimming removed 4 bases from V and 0 bases from J, with 10 bases in between. CDR3 sequence reads: CASSLQGSSGANVLTF. For the CDR3, the DNA is TGTGCCAGCTCACTACAGGGCAGCTCTGGGGCCAACGTCCTGACTTTC.

The chain links TRBV7-9 to TRBJ2-3, with 8 nucleotides matching TRBD1. V dropped 7 bases and J dropped 6; count of bases not matched to a gene: 9. The CDR3 loop spans 14 amino acids. Germline CDR1 reads SEHNR; CDR2 reads FQNEAQ (reference sequence). DNA of the CDR3: TGTGCCAGCATCCTGACAGGGGCAAGGGATACGCAGTATTTT. Its protein product is CASILTGARDTQYF.

The chain carries TRBV18 and TRBJ2-3; 9 bases map to TRBD2. CDR1 is KGHSH, CDR2 LQKENI, per germline. The CDR3 contains 16 residues. J was trimmed by 2 bases and V by 2 bases; bases with no gene match: 5. The CDR3 spells CASSPDGTSTTDTQYF. Written as DNA, the CDR3 is TGTGCCAGCTCACCAGACGGGACTAGCACCACAGATACGCAGTATTTT. The entire variable domain, with the rest obtained from reference TRBV18 and TRBJ2-3, is as follows: NAGVMQNPRHLVRRRGQEARLRCSPMKGHSHVYWYRQLPEEGLKFMVYLQKENIIDESGMPKERFSAEFPKEGPSILRIQQVVRGDSAAYFCASSPDGTSTTDTQYFGPGTRLTVL.

The chain links TRBV7-8 to TRBJ2-1; D is possibly TRBD1 (6 bases). The CDR3 is made up of 12 amino acids. V lost 5 bases and J 12 bases, leaving 14 bases between the germline ends. The V gene's germline CDR1 is SGHVS and CDR2 FQNEAQ. The CDR3 DNA is TGTGCCAGCAGCCCACAGGGACATTTGCAGTTCTTC. It is translated as CASSPQGHLQFF. Full variable domain (outside the CDR3, taken from reference TRBV7-8 and TRBJ2-1): GAGVSQSPRYKVAKRGQDVALRCDPISGHVSLFWYQQALGQGPEFLTYFQNEAQLDKSGLPSDRFFAERPEGSVSTLKIQRTQQEDSAVYLCASSPQGHLQFFGPGTRLTVL.

CDR3 loop: CASSLVQVGVYEQYF. As DNA, the CDR3 is TGTGCCAGCAGCTTGGTGCAGGTAGGGGTCTACGAGCAGTACTTC. The chain recombines TRBV11-1 with TRBJ2-7, with TRBD1 as a possible D gene (5 bases). CDR1 and CDR2 from the germline V gene are SGHAT and FQDESV (reference sequence). V was shortened by 3 bases and J by 3 bases, with 15 bases between the two germline ends. This CDR3 comprises 15 residues.

V usage is TRBV5-1 and J usage is TRBJ2-5; D not resolved. Per germline, CDR1 SGHRS and CDR2 YFSETQ. The CDR3 spans 14 residues. V gave up 0 bases and J gave up 5 bases, with 11 bases separating them. DNA for the CDR3: TGCGCCAGCAGCTTGGTGCTAGGCGACGAGACCCAGTACTTC. Its protein product is CASSLVLGDETQYF.

This sequence joins TRBV19 and TRBJ1-3; D might be TRBD1 (6 bases). Trimming stripped 5 bases from V and 0 bases from J, with 14 bases between. The length of the CDR3 is 16 residues. Looked up from germline, CDR1 is LNHDA and CDR2 is SQIVND (reference sequence). This CDR3 reads CASSVQGVPSGNTIYF. For the CDR3, the DNA is TGTGCCAGTAGTGTACAGGGAGTTCCCTCTGGAAACACCATATATTTT.